The 3 T cell receptor beta chains below come from one sample, sequenced in a study of blood T cell repertoires in COVID-19. TCRdb keeps only in-frame clones here, not all; method: immunoSEQ multiplex PCR. The table has more than 350,000 clones, roughly 90% seen once. Input material: PBMCs or T cells enriched from blood (not recorded which). Source of these receptors: a woman aged 18-29 years who had been exposed to COVID-19.

The chain joins TRBV5-6 to TRBJ2-7; D not certain. Trimming pared 4 bases from V and 1 base from J, leaving 9 bases between. Germline CDR1 and CDR2: SGHDT and YYEEEE. This CDR3 contains 13 residues. This CDR3 reads CASSLPASYEQYF. CDR3 sequence (DNA): TGTGCCAGCAGCCTCCCAGCGTCCTACGAGCAGTACTTC. Combining the CDR3 with reference TRBV5-6 and TRBJ2-7 gives the whole variable domain DAGVTQSPTHLIKTRGQQVTLRCSPKSGHDTVSWYQQALGQGPQFIFQYYEEEERQRGNFPDRFSGHQFPNYSSELNVNALLLGDSALYLCASSLPASYEQYFGPGTRLTVT.

The V and J genes are TRBV6-5 and TRBJ2-7, with D possibly matching TRBD2 (5 bases). Germline-derived CDR1 and CDR2 are MNHEY and SVGAGI. The CDR3 covers 14 residues. The V gene lost 2 bases and the J gene lost 5 bases, with 13 bases spanning the gap. CDR3 residues: CASSYRDKFDEQYF. The DNA of the CDR3 is TGTGCCAGCAGTTACCGGGATAAGTTTGACGAGCAGTACTTC.

This chain uses TRBV4-2 with TRBJ2-7, with 8 bases that match TRBD2. Losses at the gene ends were 0 bases for V and 0 bases for J; bases not matched to a gene: 4. In germline, CDR1 is LGHNA, CDR2 YNFKEQ. The CDR3 contains 16 residues. DNA of the CDR3: TGTGCCAGCAGCCAAGATCGCAGCGGGGGCTCCTACGAGCAGTACTTC. Protein product: CASSQDRSGGSYEQYF.